The 23 T cell receptor beta chains reported below all come from one sample, sequenced in a study of control samples from healthy donors and cancer patients. The protocol was immunoSEQ multiplex PCR, while the TCRdb copy is restricted to in-frame clones and leaves out a portion. The profile shows about 120,000 clones, 75% to 90% of them singletons. The source material was PBMCs. These receptors were obtained from a woman between 45 and 60 years old with colorectal cancer.

The gene calls are TRBV5-6 and TRBJ2-3; 10 bases are a match to TRBD1. Germline CDR1 reads SGHDT; CDR2 reads YYEEEE. CDR3 size: 18 residues. Losses at the gene ends were 1 base for V and 6 bases for J; bases not matched to a gene: 14. CDR3 residues: CASSLTLDRGRFRDTQYF. The CDR3 coding sequence is TGTGCCAGCAGCTTGACGCTCGACAGGGGGCGATTCCGCGATACGCAGTATTTT. Together with reference TRBV5-6 and TRBJ2-3, the CDR3 gives the full variable domain: DAGVTQSPTHLIKTRGQQVTLRCSPKSGHDTVSWYQQALGQGPQFIFQYYEEEERQRGNFPDRFSGHQFPNYSSELNVNALLLGDSALYLCASSLTLDRGRFRDTQYFGPGTRLTVL.

The chain is built from TRBV2 and TRBJ2-5, with a weak D call TRBD1 (7 bases). V was pared by 3 bases and J by 5 bases, with 13 bases between. Germline V CDR1 and CDR2: SNHLY, FYNNEI. The CDR3 is 14 residues long. The CDR3 DNA reads as TGTGCCAGCAGTGACCCCTCAGGGGGGGAGACCCAGTACTTC. Translating it yields CASSDPSGGETQYF.

This chain links TRBV2 with TRBJ1-2; D gene uncertain. Trimming pared 3 bases from V and 8 bases from J, leaving 10 bases between. In germline, CDR1 is SNHLY, CDR2 FYNNEI. CDR3 size: 12 residues. CDR3 DNA: TGTGCCAGCAGTGAGGTACAAATGGGCTACACCTTC. Amino acid sequence: CASSEVQMGYTF.

The J gene is TRBJ2-7, the V gene TRBV18; 14 bases match TRBD2. The CDR3 contains 18 residues. Germline CDR1 reads KGHSH; CDR2 reads LQKENI. V lost 4 bases and J lost 0; bases outside the gene matches: 8. CDR3 sequence: CASSLARTSGGSSYEQYF. Here the CDR3 DNA reads TGTGCCAGCTCACTAGCCAGGACTAGCGGGGGGAGCTCCTACGAGCAGTACTTC.

This clone appeared once. V is TRBV12-3 or TRBV12-4 and J is TRBJ2-5; TRBD2 agrees at 8 bases. The CDR3 covers 13 residues. After removal of 5 bases from V and 5 bases from J, the junction contained 4 bases not matched to a gene. The CDR3 coding sequence is TGTGCCAGCAGTCCTCGGGGGGGGGAGACCCAGTACTTC. Its translation: CASSPRGGETQYF.

The rearrangement joins TRBV9 to TRBJ2-5; D possibly corresponds to TRBD2 (6 bases). Trimming removed 2 bases at V and 5 bases at J, with 16 bases between. CDR1 and CDR2 (germline): SGDLS, YYNGEE. The CDR3 is made up of 15 amino acids. The CDR3 spells CASSVSRAGGETQYF. The DNA for the CDR3 is TGTGCCAGCAGCGTCTCAAGGGCTGGAGGGGAGACCCAGTACTTC. Drawing the rest from reference TRBV9 and TRBJ2-5, the complete variable domain is DSGVTQTPKHLITATGQRVTLRCSPRSGDLSVYWYQQSLDQGLQFLIQYYNGEERAKGNILERFSAQQFPDLHSELNLSSLELGDSALYFCASSVSRAGGETQYFGPGTRLLVL.

CDR3 region: CASSQNRGAYEQYF. CDR3 coding DNA: TGTGCCAGCAGTCAAAACAGGGGCGCCTACGAGCAGTACTTC. This chain links TRBV6-5 with TRBJ2-7, with TRBD1 identical over 7 bases. J gave up 2 bases and V 5 bases, and 6 bases lay outside the gene matches. The CDR3 extends over 14 amino acids. The germline V gene has CDR1 MNHEY and CDR2 SVGAGI.

V and J are TRBV10-3 and TRBJ2-1; weak D call: TRBD1 (5 bases). Trimming stripped 2 bases from V and 6 bases from J, with 11 bases between. CDR1 is ENHRY, CDR2 SYGVKD, per germline. CDR3 length: 14 residues. CDR3 region: CAISEQGRGNEQFF. As DNA, the CDR3 is TGTGCCATCAGTGAGCAGGGAAGGGGCAATGAGCAGTTCTTC.

This chain uses TRBV12-3 or TRBV12-4 with TRBJ1-2; 10 nucleotides align to TRBD1. The CDR3 is made up of 13 amino acids. V lost 4 bases, J lost 4 bases, and 0 bases stayed unmatched. The CDR3: CASSWDRGYGYTF. DNA for the CDR3: TGTGCCAGCAGTTGGGACAGGGGCTATGGCTACACCTTC.

The chain links TRBV28 to TRBJ1-5; the D is unclear. Germline V lookup: CDR1 MDHEN, CDR2 SYDVKM. The CDR3 contains 15 residues. The V end was cut by 2 bases, the J end by 2 bases, with 10 bases between. This CDR3 is CASSLQQFGNQPQHF. The DNA of the CDR3 is TGTGCCAGCAGTTTACAACAGTTTGGCAATCAGCCCCAGCATTTT.

CDR3 in amino acids: CASSYQPGSNQPQHF. The CDR3 nucleotides are TGTGCCAGCAGTTACCAGCCTGGGAGCAATCAGCCCCAGCATTTT. The chain uses TRBV6-5 and TRBJ1-5; D is unclear. The CDR3 loop spans 15 amino acids. Germline V gene lookup returns CDR1 MNHEY and CDR2 SVGAGI. Trimming pared 2 bases from V and 1 base from J, leaving 9 bases between.

The chain recombines TRBV11-3 with TRBJ2-3; 9 nucleotides line up with TRBD1. The CDR3 loop spans 14 amino acids. V was pared by 3 bases and J by 4 bases, with 2 bases of the junction left unmatched. CDR1 is SGHNT, CDR2 YENEEA, per germline. This CDR3 is CASSLGQGPDTQYF. In DNA form, the CDR3 reads TGTGCCAGCAGCTTGGGACAGGGCCCAGATACGCAGTATTTT.

The J gene is TRBJ1-2, the V gene TRBV7-8; the match to TRBD1 covers 9 bases. Germline trimming cut 5 bases from V and 7 bases from J; bases unmatched to any gene: 5. The CDR3 spans 13 residues. Germline assignment: CDR1 SGHVS and CDR2 FQNEAQ. The CDR3 region is CASSLGQGFGYTF. CDR3 bases: TGTGCCAGCAGCCTAGGACAGGGGTTTGGCTACACCTTC.

The genes are TRBV5-4 and TRBJ2-3; D is uncertain. CDR3 size: 14 residues. Trimming stripped 1 base from V and 0 bases from J, with 6 bases between. Germline V gene sequence: CDR1 SGHNT, CDR2 YYREEE (reference sequence). Written as DNA, the CDR3 is TGTGCCAGCAGCTTGTCAACTAGCACAGATACGCAGTATTTT. It specifies CASSLSTSTDTQYF.

The V and J genes are TRBV12-3 or TRBV12-4 and TRBJ2-3; D unresolved. V was cut by 0 bases and J by 4 bases, with 5 bases left in between. This CDR3 has 13 amino acids. CDR3 residues: CASSLAVSDTQYF. The CDR3 nucleotides read TGTGCCAGCAGTTTAGCAGTCTCAGATACGCAGTATTTT.

This sequence joins TRBV3-1 (or the pseudogene TRBV3-2) and TRBJ2-3, with D perhaps TRBD1 or TRBD2 (6 bases each). V gave up 4 bases and J gave up 2 bases, with 25 bases separating them. CDR1 LGHDT and CDR2 YNNKEL come from the germline V gene (reference sequence). The CDR3 totals 19 residues. The DNA of the CDR3 is TGTGCCAGCAGCCGCAGAAGGTTGAGAACGGGGGCCCTCACAGATACGCAGTATTTT. Protein sequence: CASSRRRLRTGALTDTQYF.

V and J are TRBV6-5 and TRBJ2-7, with D uncertain. The CDR3 contains 14 residues. Germline V gene data show CDR1 as MNHEY and CDR2 as SVGAGI. The V and J ends lost 5 bases and 3 bases respectively, with 14 bases between them. The CDR3 sequence is CASSPPGRNYEQYF. CDR3 coding DNA: TGTGCCAGCAGTCCTCCGGGCCGGAACTACGAGCAGTACTTC.

The chain has TRBV10-3 and TRBJ2-5; TRBD2 aligns across 8 bases. Unmatched junction bases numbered 9, after V lost 10 bases and J lost 5 bases. Germline-derived CDR1 and CDR2 are ENHRY and SYGVKD. This CDR3 spans 13 amino acids. This CDR3 is CATGGVHAETQYF. In DNA form, the CDR3 reads TGTGCCACCGGGGGGGTCCATGCGGAGACCCAGTACTTC.

The V call is TRBV2, the J call TRBJ2-7; possibly TRBD1 for D (6 bases). Germline V gives CDR1 SNHLY, CDR2 FYNNEI. V was cut by 6 bases and J by 3 bases, with 15 bases left in between. The length of the CDR3 is 14 residues. This chain's CDR3 is CASRGQFRDYEQYF. The CDR3, as DNA: TGTGCCAGCAGGGGACAATTTCGAGACTACGAGCAGTACTTC.

The V and J genes are TRBV6-6 and TRBJ2-7; D is unresolved. CDR1 and CDR2 from the germline V gene are MNHNY and SVGAGI (reference sequence). Trimming cost V 0 bases and J 2 bases, with 8 bases left between them. The length of the CDR3 is 14 residues. The CDR3: CASSYSGITYEQYF. The CDR3 coding sequence is TGTGCCAGCAGTTACTCGGGGATTACCTACGAGCAGTACTTC.

J is TRBJ1-3 and V is TRBV6-1, with D tentatively TRBD1 (5 bases). This CDR3 has 15 amino acids. Per the germline V gene, CDR1 is MNHNS and CDR2 is SASEGT. Deletions cut 5 bases from V and 8 bases from J, with 19 bases between. The CDR3 nucleotides are TGTGCCAGCAGTTTAGCCGCAGGGAGAACGGACACCATATATTTT. Amino acid sequence: CASSLAAGRTDTIYF.

This chain joins TRBV5-1 and TRBJ1-6; D call uncertain. Trimming removed 0 bases from V and 10 bases from J, with 11 bases in between. CDR3 length equals 14 residues. In germline, CDR1 is SGHRS, CDR2 YFSETQ. CDR3 protein: CASSLEGRESPLHF. In nucleotides, the CDR3 is TGCGCCAGCAGCTTGGAAGGAAGGGAATCACCCCTCCACTTT.

The V call is TRBV28, the J call TRBJ1-3; weak D call: TRBD1 (5 bases). The V end lost 5 bases, the J end lost 0 bases, and 8 bases lay between the germline ends. Looked up from germline, CDR1 is MDHEN and CDR2 is SYDVKM. The length of the CDR3 is 14 residues. The CDR3 reads CASSTGISGNTIYF. The CDR3 coding sequence is TGTGCCAGCAGTACAGGTATCTCTGGAAACACCATATATTTT.